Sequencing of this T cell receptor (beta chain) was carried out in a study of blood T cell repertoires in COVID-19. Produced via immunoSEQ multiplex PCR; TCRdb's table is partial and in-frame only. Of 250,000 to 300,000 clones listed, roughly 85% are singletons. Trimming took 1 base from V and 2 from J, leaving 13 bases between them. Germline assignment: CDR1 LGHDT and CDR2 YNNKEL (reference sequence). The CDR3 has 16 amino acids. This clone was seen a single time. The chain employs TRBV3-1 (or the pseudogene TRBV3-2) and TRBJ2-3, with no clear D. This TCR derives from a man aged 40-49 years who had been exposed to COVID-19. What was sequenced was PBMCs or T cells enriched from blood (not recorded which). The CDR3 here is CASSQGWRRDTDTQYF. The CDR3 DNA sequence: TGTGCCAGCAGCCAAGGGTGGAGAAGAGACACAGATACGCAGTATTTT.